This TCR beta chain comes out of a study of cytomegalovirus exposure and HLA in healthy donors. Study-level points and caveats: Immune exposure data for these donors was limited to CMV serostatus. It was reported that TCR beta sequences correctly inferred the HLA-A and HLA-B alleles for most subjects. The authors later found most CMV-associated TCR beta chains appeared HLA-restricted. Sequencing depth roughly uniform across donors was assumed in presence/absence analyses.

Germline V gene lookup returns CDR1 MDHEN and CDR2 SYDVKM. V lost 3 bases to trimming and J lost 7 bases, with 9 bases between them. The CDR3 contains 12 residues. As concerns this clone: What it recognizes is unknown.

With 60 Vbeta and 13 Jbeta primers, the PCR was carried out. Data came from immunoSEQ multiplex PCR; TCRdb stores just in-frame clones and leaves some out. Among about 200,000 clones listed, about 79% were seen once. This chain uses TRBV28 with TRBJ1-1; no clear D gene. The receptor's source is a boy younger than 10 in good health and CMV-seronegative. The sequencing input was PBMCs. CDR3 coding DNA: TGTGCCAGCAGTTTCCGGGTAAATGAAGCTTTCTTT. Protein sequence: CASSFRVNEAFF.